This entry describes one T cell receptor beta chain. The antigen remains unidentified. The TCRbeta library incorporated unique molecular identifiers. Each CDR3 protein is one row after TCRdb ran MiXCR on the PCR reads. The sample carries about 420,000 distinct CDR3 sequences, around 16% recorded once. This specimen belongs to a study of T-cell reconstitution after alpha-beta-depleted transplantation in children. The study, taken as a whole, reports: Two months or so post-transplant, alpha-beta T cells reportedly derived from several hundred expanded graft clones. The main origin of T-cell counts and diversity one year after transplant was newly produced T cells. Surviving recipient T cells and thymic progenitors accounted for the high day-60 TCRbeta diversity observed in some patients.

The CDR3 spans 16 residues. Looked up from germline, CDR1 is SGHVS and CDR2 is FQNEAQ. V gave up 1 base and J gave up 7 bases; unmatched junction bases: 11. The material was PBMCs, mostly from graft donor cells, obtained 360 days after TCRalphabeta/CD19-depleted stem cell transplant. This TCR was sampled from a boy younger than two who had a stem cell transplant for Wiskott-Aldrich syndrome, so the T cells may come from the graft donor. V usage is TRBV7-8 and J usage is TRBJ2-5; 8 nucleotides match TRBD1. As DNA, the CDR3 is TGTGCCAGCAGCTTAGGGCGGACAGGGCCCCGGGGGACCCAGTACTTC. Protein product: CASSLGRTGPRGTQYF.